One T cell receptor beta chain is described in this entry. Sequencing was performed with immunoSEQ multiplex PCR; in TCRdb, only in-frame clones are kept and a portion is missing. The sample consists of roughly 280,000 clones, around 86% of them appearing once. The data originate from a study of cytomegalovirus exposure and HLA in healthy donors. V was clipped by 0 bases and J by 8 bases, with 10 bases between them. Germline V lookup: CDR1 ENHRY, CDR2 SYGVKD. CDR3 size: 14 residues. This chain connects TRBV10-3 to TRBJ1-4, with a weak D call TRBD1 (6 bases). Sequenced: PBMCs. The sequence was collected from a woman between 18 and 29 years old in good health and CMV-seronegative. CDR3 coding DNA: TGTGCCATCAGTGAGTCAGGGGGGGAGGAAAAACTGTTTTTT. Translated, it gives CAISESGGEEKLFF.